This T cell receptor beta chain was obtained from a study of T cell changes during pregnancy in multiple sclerosis. The assay was immunoSEQ multiplex PCR, and TCRdb's table has in-frame clones only and misses some. Of about 79,000 clones listed, 90% to 95% are singletons. Germline V gene lookup returns CDR1 LNHDA and CDR2 SQIVND (reference sequence). This CDR3 is built from 15 residues. The V end lost 3 bases, the J end lost 3 bases, and 11 bases lay between the germline ends. V is TRBV19 and J is TRBJ1-4, with a tentative D call TRBD1 (6 bases). The sequence derives from a female donor with multiple sclerosis, enrolled in a pregnancy study. The specimen comprised CD4+ T cells from peripheral blood mononuclear cells, sampled in the second trimester of pregnancy. CDR3 in DNA: TGTGCCAGTAGTATTGGGGACACAGCTAATGAAAAACTGTTTTTT. Translation: CASSIGDTANEKLFF.